The 16 T cell receptor beta chains given below trace back to one sample, sequenced in a study of blood T cell repertoires in COVID-19. Sequencing was performed with immunoSEQ multiplex PCR; in TCRdb, only in-frame clones are kept and a portion is missing. Among about 400,000 clones listed, 80% to 90% were seen once. The specimen was PBMCs or T cells enriched from blood (not recorded which). The source of these receptors is a woman aged 45-65 years who had recovered from COVID-19.

This clone was found a few times. The genes are TRBV4-1 and TRBJ1-5, with D tentatively TRBD1 (6 bases). The germline V gene has CDR1 MGHRA and CDR2 YSYEKL. There are 15 residues in the CDR3. V was shortened by 2 bases and J by 5 bases, with 13 bases between the two germline ends. CDR3 DNA sequence: TGCGCCAGCAGCCAACGGACAGAGGGGGATCAGCCCCAGCATTTT. Protein sequence: CASSQRTEGDQPQHF.

The V call is TRBV12-3 or TRBV12-4, the J call TRBJ1-3; D unclear. V lost 8 bases to trimming and J lost 0 bases, with 8 bases between them. This CDR3 contains 13 residues. CDR3 DNA: TGTGCCAGCGGGCCGTACTCTGGAAACACCATATATTTT. Amino acids: CASGPYSGNTIYF.

This chain links TRBV4-1 with TRBJ1-1; D is perhaps TRBD1 (5 bases). Germline V CDR1 and CDR2: MGHRA, YSYEKL. The V and J ends lost 1 base and 3 bases respectively, with 12 bases between them. The CDR3 runs 15 residues. The CDR3 bases are TGCGCCAGCAGCCAAGTAGGGGAATTCGACACTGAAGCTTTCTTT. Translating gives CASSQVGEFDTEAFF.

The chain employs TRBV7-8 and TRBJ1-3; 7 nucleotides line up with TRBD1. This CDR3 is 17 amino acids long. After removal of 5 bases from V and 0 bases from J, the junction contained 10 bases not matched to a gene. Germline CDR1 reads SGHVS; CDR2 reads FQNEAQ. The DNA of the CDR3 is TGTGCCAGCAGCGCTCACGACAGGGCAAGCTCTGGAAACACCATATATTTT. Translation gives CASSAHDRASSGNTIYF.

The chain recombines TRBV28 with TRBJ2-2; D unresolved. The CDR3 runs to 12 residues. The germline V gene encodes CDR1 MDHEN and CDR2 SYDVKM. V was pared by 5 bases and J by 6 bases, with 7 bases between. The CDR3 bases are TGTGCCAGCAGTCTTCAGTCCGGGGAGCTGTTTTTT. It is translated as CASSLQSGELFF.

This clone was observed once. The genes are TRBV6-4 and TRBJ1-2; no firm D call. V was trimmed by 0 bases and J by 7 bases, leaving 9 bases between them. Germline V gives CDR1 MRHNA, CDR2 SNTAGT. There are 13 residues in the CDR3. The CDR3 nucleotides are TGTGCCAGCAGTGACTCCCGTGGCTCTGGCTACACCTTC. It specifies CASSDSRGSGYTF.

The chain recombines TRBV9 with TRBJ1-4; 7 positions agree with TRBD1. V lost 2 bases, J lost 3 bases, and 1 base stayed unmatched. Per germline, CDR1 SGDLS and CDR2 YYNGEE. The CDR3 is made up of 14 amino acids. The CDR3 loop is CASSVGTANEKLFF. The CDR3 nucleotides are TGTGCCAGCAGCGTGGGGACAGCTAATGAAAAACTGTTTTTT.

The DNA for the CDR3 is TGTGCCTCCCGGGAGACAGCGCGGGACACTGAAGCTTTCTTT. The encoded protein is CASRETARDTEAFF. This chain joins TRBV5-4 and TRBJ1-1; a weak D match, TRBD1 (5 bases). Germline assignment: CDR1 SGHNT and CDR2 YYREEE (reference sequence). V gave up 10 bases and J gave up 3 bases, with 19 bases separating them. This CDR3 comprises 14 residues.

The chain has TRBV27 and TRBJ2-1; 7 bases are shared with TRBD1. J lost 7 bases, V lost 6 bases, and 6 bases had no gene match. This CDR3 is 13 amino acids long. CDR1 is MNHEY and CDR2 is SMNVEV in the germline V gene (reference sequence). The CDR3 here is CASSAQGKNEQFF. DNA of the CDR3: TGTGCCAGCAGCGCACAGGGGAAGAATGAGCAGTTCTTC.

The chain is built from TRBV5-4 and TRBJ2-1; 7 nucleotides match TRBD1. CDR1 is SGHNT, CDR2 YYREEE, per germline (reference sequence). The CDR3 spans 15 residues. The junction had 13 bases not matched to a gene; V was cut back by 9 bases and J by 4 bases. The CDR3 sequence is CATSAVTGDYNEQFF. CDR3 coding DNA: TGTGCCACCTCCGCCGTTACAGGGGATTACAATGAGCAGTTCTTC.

The chain employs TRBV5-3 and TRBJ2-4; D is uncertain. TRBV5-3 counts as an open reading frame of uncertain function. The CDR3 has 15 amino acids. Trimming shortened V by 3 bases and J by 2 bases, and 12 bases separated the two germline ends. As DNA, the CDR3 is TGTGCCAGAAGCTGGAGAGATATCTCCAAAAACATTCAGTACTTC. Amino acids: CARSWRDISKNIQYF.

V usage is TRBV12-3 or TRBV12-4 and J usage is TRBJ1-2; D may be TRBD1 (6 bases). The CDR3 has 13 residues. Between the trimmed V and J ends, which lost 2 bases and 7 bases, there was a span of 11 bases. This CDR3 reads CASSLPRGFGYTF. DNA for the CDR3: TGTGCCAGCAGTTTACCTAGGGGGTTTGGCTACACCTTC.

The count of this clone is one. J is TRBJ1-6 and V is TRBV19; no definite D call. CDR1 and CDR2 (germline): LNHDA, SQIVND (reference sequence). The CDR3 has 14 residues. V lost 1 base and J 10 bases, leaving 11 bases between the germline ends. CDR3 in DNA: TGTGCCAGTAGTATAGGGGAGATTCGGTCACCCCTCCACTTT. As protein: CASSIGEIRSPLHF.

The rearrangement uses TRBV5-1 and TRBJ1-2; D is undetermined. Germline CDR1 SGHRS, CDR2 YFSETQ. V was trimmed by 5 bases and J by 1 base, leaving 9 bases between them. There are 13 residues in the CDR3. The CDR3: CASRLIVNYGYTF. The DNA for the CDR3 is TGCGCCAGCAGGCTCATAGTTAACTATGGCTACACCTTC.

This chain links TRBV9 with TRBJ1-2; 9 bases map to TRBD1. CDR1 and CDR2 (germline): SGDLS, YYNGEE. The J segment lost 6 bases and the V segment lost 3 bases, leaving 3 bases of the junction unmatched. CDR3 length: 13 amino acids. The CDR3 sequence: CASSARTGDGYTF. The CDR3 DNA follows: TGTGCCAGCAGCGCCCGGACAGGGGATGGCTACACCTTC.

In its sample, this clone was seen a few times. The rearrangement links TRBV11-2 to TRBJ2-1, with 9 bases that match TRBD2. The junction had 8 bases not matched to a gene; V was cut back by 8 bases and J by 6 bases. The germline V gene encodes CDR1 SGHAT and CDR2 FQNNGV. The CDR3 runs to 14 residues. The CDR3 sequence is CASLRGGAGNEQFF. In DNA, the CDR3 is TGTGCCAGCCTCCGCGGGGGGGCTGGCAATGAGCAGTTCTTC.